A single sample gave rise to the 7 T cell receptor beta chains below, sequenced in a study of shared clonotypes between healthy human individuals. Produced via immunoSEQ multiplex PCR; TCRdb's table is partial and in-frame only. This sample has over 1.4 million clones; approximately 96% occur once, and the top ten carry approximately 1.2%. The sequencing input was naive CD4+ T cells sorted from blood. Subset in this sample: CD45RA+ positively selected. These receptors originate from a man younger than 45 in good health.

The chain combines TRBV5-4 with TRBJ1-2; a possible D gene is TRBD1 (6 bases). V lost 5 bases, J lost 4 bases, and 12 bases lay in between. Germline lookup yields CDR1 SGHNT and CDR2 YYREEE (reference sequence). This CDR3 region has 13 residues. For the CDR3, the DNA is TGTGCCAGCAGTGAGCAGGGGAGCTATGGCTACACCTTC. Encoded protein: CASSEQGSYGYTF. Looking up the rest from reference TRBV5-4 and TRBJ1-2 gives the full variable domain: ETGVTQSPTHLIKTRGQQVTLRCSSQSGHNTVSWYQQALGQGPQFIFQYYREEENGRGNFPPRFSGLQFPNYSSELNVNALELDDSALYLCASSEQGSYGYTFGSGTRLTVV.

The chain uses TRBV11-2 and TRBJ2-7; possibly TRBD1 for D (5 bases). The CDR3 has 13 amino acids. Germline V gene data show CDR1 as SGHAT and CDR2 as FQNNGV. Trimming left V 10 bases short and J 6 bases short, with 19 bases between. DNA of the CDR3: TGTGCCACCATGGGGCAGAACGAAGGCGAGCAGTACTTC. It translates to CATMGQNEGEQYF.

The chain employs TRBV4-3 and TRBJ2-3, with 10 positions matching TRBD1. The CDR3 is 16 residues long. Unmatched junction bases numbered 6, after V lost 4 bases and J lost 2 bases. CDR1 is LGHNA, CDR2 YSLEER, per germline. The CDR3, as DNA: TGCGCCAGCAGCCCTAGGACAGGGGGTTACACAGATACGCAGTATTTT. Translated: CASSPRTGGYTDTQYF.

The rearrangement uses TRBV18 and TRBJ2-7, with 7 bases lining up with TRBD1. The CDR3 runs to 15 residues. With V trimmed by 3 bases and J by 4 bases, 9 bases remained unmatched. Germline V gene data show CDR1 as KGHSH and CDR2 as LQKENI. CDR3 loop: CASSPATGSGYEQYF. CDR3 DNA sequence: TGTGCCAGCTCACCCGCGACAGGGTCTGGGTACGAGCAGTACTTC.

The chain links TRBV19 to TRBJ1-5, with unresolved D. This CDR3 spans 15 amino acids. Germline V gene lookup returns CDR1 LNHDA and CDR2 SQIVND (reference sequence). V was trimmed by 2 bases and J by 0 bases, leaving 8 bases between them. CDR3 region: CASSIFGSSNQPQHF. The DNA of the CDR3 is TGTGCCAGTAGTATATTCGGAAGTAGCAATCAGCCCCAGCATTTT.

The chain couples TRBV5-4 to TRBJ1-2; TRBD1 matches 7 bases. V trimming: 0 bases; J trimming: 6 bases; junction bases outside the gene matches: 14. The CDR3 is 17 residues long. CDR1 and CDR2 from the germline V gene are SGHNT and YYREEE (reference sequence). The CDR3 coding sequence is TGTGCCAGCAGCTTGGCCGTTGTGTTAAGGGGGCGCGATGGCTACACCTTC. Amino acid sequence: CASSLAVVLRGRDGYTF.

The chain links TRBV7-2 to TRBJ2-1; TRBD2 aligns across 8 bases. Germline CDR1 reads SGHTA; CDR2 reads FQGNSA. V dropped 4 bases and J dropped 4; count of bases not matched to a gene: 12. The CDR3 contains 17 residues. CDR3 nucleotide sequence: TGTGCCAGCAGCTCCCGGGGGGGCTCAAAAATTTACAATGAGCAGTTCTTC. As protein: CASSSRGGSKIYNEQFF.